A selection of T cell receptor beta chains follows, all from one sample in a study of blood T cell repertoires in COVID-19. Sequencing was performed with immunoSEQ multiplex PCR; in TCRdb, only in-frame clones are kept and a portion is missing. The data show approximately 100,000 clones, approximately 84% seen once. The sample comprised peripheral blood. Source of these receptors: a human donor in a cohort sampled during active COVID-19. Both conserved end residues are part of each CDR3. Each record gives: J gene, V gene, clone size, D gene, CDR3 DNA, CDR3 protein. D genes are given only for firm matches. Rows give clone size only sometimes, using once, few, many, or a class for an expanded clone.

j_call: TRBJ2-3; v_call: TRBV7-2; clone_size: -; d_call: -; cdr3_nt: TGTGCCAGCAGCCTAGGGGCAGCCACAGATACGCAGTATTTT; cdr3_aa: CASSLGAATDTQYF
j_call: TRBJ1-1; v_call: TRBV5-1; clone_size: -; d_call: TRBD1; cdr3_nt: TGCGCCAGCAGCCAACAACAGGGGGACACTGAAGCTTTCTTT; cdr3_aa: CASSQQQGDTEAFF
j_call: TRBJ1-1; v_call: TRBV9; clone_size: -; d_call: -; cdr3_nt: TGTGCCAGCAGCGAGACATCTTTGAACACTGAAGCTTTCTTT; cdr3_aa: CASSETSLNTEAFF
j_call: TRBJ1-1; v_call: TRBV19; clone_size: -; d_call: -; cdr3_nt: TGTGCCAGTACTTCCCTCTCCGGGGGGAAAACTGAAGCTTTCTTT; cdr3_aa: CASTSLSGGKTEAFF
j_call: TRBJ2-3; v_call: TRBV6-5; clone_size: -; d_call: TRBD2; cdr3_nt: TGTGCCAGCAGTTCGGCGGGAGATTCAGATACGCAGTATTTT; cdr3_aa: CASSSAGDSDTQYF
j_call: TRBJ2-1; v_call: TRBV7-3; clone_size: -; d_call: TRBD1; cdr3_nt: TGTGCCAGCAGCTTAACAGGGACAGGGGTCCCGGGTGAGCAGTTCTTC; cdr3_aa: CASSLTGTGVPGEQFF
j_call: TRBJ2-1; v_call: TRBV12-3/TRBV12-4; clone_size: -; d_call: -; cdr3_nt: TGTGCCAGCAGTTTACAAGGCAGGGAGCAGTTCTTC; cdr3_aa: CASSLQGREQFF
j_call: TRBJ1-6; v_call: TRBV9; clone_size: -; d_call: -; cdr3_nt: TGTGCCAGCAGCGTAGGGGCAGGGGCCGATAATTCACCCCTCCACTTT; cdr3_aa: CASSVGAGADNSPLHF
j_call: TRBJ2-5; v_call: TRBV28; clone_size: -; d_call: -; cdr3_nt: TGTGCCAGCAGTACCCCGGTTAGGGGAGAGACCCAGTACTTC; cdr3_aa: CASSTPVRGETQYF
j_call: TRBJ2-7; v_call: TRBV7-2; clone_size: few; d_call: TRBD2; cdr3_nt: TGTGCCAGCAGCTTAGGTCTAGCGGGGGGGCTCTACGAGCAGTACTTC; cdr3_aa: CASSLGLAGGLYEQYF
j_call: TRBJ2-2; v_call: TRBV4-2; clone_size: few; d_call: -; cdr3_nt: TGTGCCAGCAGCCAATCGACCGGGGGTGCGTACACCGGGGAGCTGTTTTTT; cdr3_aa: CASSQSTGGAYTGELFF
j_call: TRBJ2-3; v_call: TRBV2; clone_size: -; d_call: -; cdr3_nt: TGTGCCAGCAGTGCCCAGGGTGCAGATACGCAGTATTTT; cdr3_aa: CASSAQGADTQYF
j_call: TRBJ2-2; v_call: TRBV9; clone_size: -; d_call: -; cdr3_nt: TGTGCCAGCAGCGTTCGGGGGAAAGTAAACACCGGGGAGCTGTTTTTT; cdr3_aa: CASSVRGKVNTGELFF
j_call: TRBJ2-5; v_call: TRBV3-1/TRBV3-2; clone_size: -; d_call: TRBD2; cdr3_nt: TGTGCCAGCAGCCGAGGACTAGCGGGGGGTCAAGAGACCCAGTACTTC; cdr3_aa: CASSRGLAGGQETQYF
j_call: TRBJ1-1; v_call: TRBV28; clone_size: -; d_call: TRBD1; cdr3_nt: TGTGCCAGCAGTTTGCCCCCGGGACAGGGGAGGAACACTGAAGCTTTCTTT; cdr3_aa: CASSLPPGQGRNTEAFF
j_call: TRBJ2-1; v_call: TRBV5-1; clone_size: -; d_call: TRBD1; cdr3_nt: TGCGCCAGCAGCCTCTCTATGGACAGGGGATCGAATGAGCAGTTCTTC; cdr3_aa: CASSLSMDRGSNEQFF
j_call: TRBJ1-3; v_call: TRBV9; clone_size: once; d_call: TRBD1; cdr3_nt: TGTGCCAGCAGCGGGGGGACAGGGAGAGACACCATATATTTT; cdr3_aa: CASSGGTGRDTIYF
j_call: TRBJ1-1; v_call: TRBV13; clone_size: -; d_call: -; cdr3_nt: TGTGCCAGCAGCTTAAAACATGGAGGGAACACTGAAGCTTTCTTT; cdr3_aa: CASSLKHGGNTEAFF
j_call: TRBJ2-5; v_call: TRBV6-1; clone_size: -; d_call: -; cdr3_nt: TGTGCCAGCAGTGAATGGCGGGCCAGTCAAGAGACCCAGTACTTC; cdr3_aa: CASSEWRASQETQYF
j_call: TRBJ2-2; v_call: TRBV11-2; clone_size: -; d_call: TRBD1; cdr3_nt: TGTGCCAGCAGCTTCACAGGGGGCACCGGGGAGCTGTTTTTT; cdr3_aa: CASSFTGGTGELFF
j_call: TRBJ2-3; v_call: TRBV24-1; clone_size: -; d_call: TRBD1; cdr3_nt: TGTGCCACCAGTAGCCATCGGGGGACAGGGAGCACAGATACGCAGTATTTT; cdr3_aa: CATSSHRGTGSTDTQYF
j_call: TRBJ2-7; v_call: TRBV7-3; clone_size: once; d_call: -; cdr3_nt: TGTGCCAGCAGCGGCAAGGAGCGTGCCGACGAGCAGTACTTC; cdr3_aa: CASSGKERADEQYF
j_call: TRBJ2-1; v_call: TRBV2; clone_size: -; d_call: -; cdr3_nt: TGTGCCAGCAGTGAAGAAGTGGCGGGGCGAAATGAGCAGTTCTTC; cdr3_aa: CASSEEVAGRNEQFF
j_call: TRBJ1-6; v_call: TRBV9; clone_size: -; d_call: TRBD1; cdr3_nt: TGTGCCAGCAGCGGGACAGGGGCGAACTCACCCCTCCACTTT; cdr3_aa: CASSGTGANSPLHF
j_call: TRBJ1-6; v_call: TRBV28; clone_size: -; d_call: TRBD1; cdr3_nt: TGTGCCAGCAGAACGACAGGGAGCTATAATTCACCCCTCCACTTT; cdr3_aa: CASRTTGSYNSPLHF